This is a list of T cell receptor beta chains from one sample in a study of T cells in tuberculosis. Method: immunoSEQ multiplex PCR; TCRdb's copy keeps in-frame clones and lacks some. The profile covers about 30,000 clones, with nearly 90% appearing a single time and approximately 5.9% taken by the ten largest. Material for sequencing was PBMCs. These receptors originate from a donor aged 10-29 years with latent tuberculosis or without tuberculosis infection. Both conserved end residues are part of each CDR3. The D gene is left open where the match is weak. Rows give clone size only sometimes, using once, few, many, or a class for an expanded clone.

D gene	J gene	CDR3 length	V gene	clone size	CDR3 protein	CDR3 DNA
TRBD1	TRBJ1-6	15	TRBV6-1	NA	CASSEGTGGQSPLHF	TGTGCCAGCAGTGAAGGGACAGGGGGCCAGTCACCCCTCCACTTT
NA	TRBJ1-5	12	TRBV9	NA	CASSPGYQPQHF	TGTGCCAGCAGCCCGGGTTATCAGCCCCAGCATTTT
TRBD2	TRBJ2-5	16	TRBV4-2	NA	CASSQGTSGLQETQYF	TGTGCCAGCAGCCAAGGGACTAGCGGGCTCCAAGAGACCCAGTACTTC
NA	TRBJ1-1	17	TRBV10-3	NA	CAISESVRRTRGTEAFF	TGTGCCATCAGTGAGTCGGTGCGTCGGACCCGGGGAACTGAAGCTTTCTTT
NA	TRBJ1-2	13	TRBV9	NA	CASSPQGRLGYTF	TGTGCCAGCAGCCCACAGGGTCGGCTAGGCTACACCTTC
TRBD1	TRBJ1-2	13	TRBV28	NA	CASSRGQLDGYTF	TGTGCCAGCAGTCGGGGACAGTTGGATGGCTACACCTTC
TRBD1	TRBJ1-2	16	TRBV7-8	NA	CASSLKRRTGWDGYTF	TGTGCCAGCAGCTTAAAACGGCGGACAGGGTGGGATGGCTACACCTTC
NA	TRBJ1-4	13	TRBV5-1	few	CASSPSEGEKLFF	TGCGCCAGCAGCCCGAGTGAGGGCGAAAAACTGTTTTTT
NA	TRBJ1-3	16	TRBV5-1	NA	CASSLAGGAAGNTIYF	TGCGCCAGCAGCTTGGCCGGGGGGGCCGCTGGAAACACCATATATTTT
NA	TRBJ1-5	15	TRBV30	NA	CAWYRDTGSNQPQHF	TGTGCCTGGTACCGGGACACTGGAAGCAATCAGCCCCAGCATTTT